This TCR beta chain was captured in a study of cytomegalovirus exposure and HLA in healthy donors. Study-level information: Earlier work reported 95 million to 130 million unique TCR beta sequences from 180 million or so T cells. Ancestry clustering placed about 86% of around 400 genotyped donors in the Caucasian-associated cluster.

The CDR3 sequence is 15 residues long. Germline CDR1 WNHNN, CDR2 SYGVQD (reference sequence). Germline trimming cut 2 bases from V and 3 bases from J; bases unmatched to any gene: 5. Use of 60 Vbeta and 13 Jbeta primers characterized the PCR. TCRdb's copy holds only in-frame clones and misses some; the assay was immunoSEQ multiplex PCR. The sample has 150,000 to 200,000 clones, around 78% seen once. This clonotype was obtained from a man aged 25-45 years in good health and CMV-seronegative. The sequencing input was PBMCs. The chain recombines TRBV10-1 with TRBJ2-7; 9 nucleotides line up with TRBD2. The CDR3 protein is CASSEGVAGDYEQYF. The CDR3 bases are TGCGCCAGCAGTGAGGGGGTAGCGGGGGACTACGAGCAGTACTTC.